This T cell receptor (beta chain) was obtained from a study of T cell responses to AZD1222 COVID-19 vaccine. Study-level points and caveats: There were mostly white British donors and more females than males, and clonal diversity was possibly underestimated. Mapped onto spike, vaccine-associated CD4 TCRs spanned it and were dominant at 160-218 and 743-854. Nearly half of the spike-specific TCRs reportedly recognize variant regions that carry no mutations. An increase in Spike-specific TCR breadth and depth was observed after two AZD1222 doses.

Remarks on this clone: The antigen is undetermined.

Germline V lookup: CDR1 MNHEY, CDR2 SVGAGI. This CDR3 comprises 15 residues. The germline V and J ends were trimmed by 7 bases and 9 bases, with 25 bases remaining between them. This table comes from immunoSEQ multiplex PCR, and its TCRdb copy is limited to in-frame clones, with some not included. The top ten hold 6.9% of the sample, which has about 56,000 clones, less than 90% seen once. Source: peripheral blood, taken 28 days after the second AZD1222 dose. This TCR came from an adult who received the AZD1222 COVID-19 vaccine. This chain uses TRBV6-5 with TRBJ2-7, with D perhaps matching TRBD1 or TRBD2 (6 bases each). The CDR3 sequence: CASTLGGSAATVQYF. The CDR3 nucleotides are TGTGCCAGCACCCTAGGGGGGTCAGCGGCTACGGTGCAGTACTTC.